This TCR beta chain originates from a study of regulatory T cells in long-lasting Graves disease. Study results and limitations: Whereas 950 to 1,000 public clonotypes were shared by new patients, persistent patients shared more, at a few thousand.

A note on this clonotype: Its antigen is not identified.

Stated time point: newly diagnosed GD, antithyroid drugs for less than 3 months. Preparation of the TCR library used RNA extracted from PBMCs. TCR beta libraries were built with iRepertoire HTBI primers and Arm-PCR of CDR3 regions. Each CDR3 protein is one row after TCRdb ran MiXCR on the multiplex PCR reads. The sample comprises 350,000 to 550,000 distinct CDR3 sequences, 14% of which are singletons, and approximately 15% rests with the top ten. The germline V gene encodes CDR1 SEHNR and CDR2 FQNEAQ (reference sequence). This CDR3 region has 15 residues. The J segment lost 3 bases and the V segment lost 2 bases, leaving 3 bases of the junction unmatched. These same records also appear under a second study, on T cells in Graves' hyperthyroidism and ophthalmopathy.

Specimen: peripheral blood mononuclear cells (PBMCs), collected at new diagnosis, from a patient treated with antithyroid drugs. This chain connects TRBV7-9 to TRBJ2-1, with TRBD2 matching 8 bases. The source of this sequence is a woman aged 50 to 65 with Graves disease. The CDR3 loop reads CASSLHAGGYNEQFF. The CDR3 nucleotides read TGTGCCAGCAGCTTACATGCGGGAGGCTACAATGAGCAGTTCTTC.